This record concerns one T cell receptor (beta chain) sequence. Its antigen is undetermined. The data are from a study of cytomegalovirus exposure and HLA in healthy donors. Overall study findings and caveats: The study had only CMV serostatus as immune exposure information.

The PCR used 60 Vbeta and 13 Jbeta primers. Using immunoSEQ multiplex PCR, the repertoire was profiled, and TCRdb retains in-frame clones only, with some absent. The sample lists roughly 150,000 clones; approximately 82% were seen once. V lost 2 bases to trimming and J lost 7 bases, with 15 bases between them. In germline, CDR1 is SNHLY, CDR2 FYNNEI. The CDR3 consists of 15 residues. The sequenced sample consisted of PBMCs. The chain links TRBV2 to TRBJ2-1, with D perhaps matching TRBD1 (8 bases). This TCR came from a woman between 45 and 65 years old in good health and CMV-seropositive. The CDR3, as DNA: TGTGCCAGCAGTGAAAACGGACAGGGAGGGAATGAGCAGTTCTTC. This sequence encodes CASSENGQGGNEQFF.